This T cell receptor (beta chain) appears in the sequencing data of a study of CD8 T cells in Susac syndrome. Turning to the study itself: Patients with Susac syndrome had blood drawn and were at that point therapy-naive, on corticosteroids, or on intravenous immunoglobulin alone. Study-level findings and limits: The relatively small number of individuals in the TCR sequencing and HLA analysis was acknowledged by the study.

CDR3 length: 14 amino acids. Germline CDR1 is LGHDT and CDR2 is YNNKEL (reference sequence). Trimming stripped 5 bases from V and 6 bases from J, with 15 bases between. Negative magnetic isolation gave CD8+ and CD4+ cells; FACS enriched CD8+ TEMRA. Points on this clonotype: Antigen: not known.

With random hexamers, reverse transcription was performed on about 0.5 to 1 ug of RNA. Multiplex PCR with immunoSEQ amplified the TCR beta CDR3 across 54 Vbeta and 13 Jbeta. TCRdb called the immunoSEQ multiplex PCR reads again in MiXCR, with one record for every CDR3 protein. The sample lists roughly 150,000 distinct CDR3 sequences, approximately 95% occurring once. This sequence joins TRBV3-1 and TRBJ2-3; D is possibly TRBD2 (7 bases). The source of this sequence is a human donor with Susac syndrome. The sequencing sample was made of CD4+ T cells from PBMCs. The DNA of the CDR3 is TGTGCCAGCAGCTTGGGCAGGGGAGGGGATACGCAGTATTTT. Translation: CASSLGRGGDTQYF.